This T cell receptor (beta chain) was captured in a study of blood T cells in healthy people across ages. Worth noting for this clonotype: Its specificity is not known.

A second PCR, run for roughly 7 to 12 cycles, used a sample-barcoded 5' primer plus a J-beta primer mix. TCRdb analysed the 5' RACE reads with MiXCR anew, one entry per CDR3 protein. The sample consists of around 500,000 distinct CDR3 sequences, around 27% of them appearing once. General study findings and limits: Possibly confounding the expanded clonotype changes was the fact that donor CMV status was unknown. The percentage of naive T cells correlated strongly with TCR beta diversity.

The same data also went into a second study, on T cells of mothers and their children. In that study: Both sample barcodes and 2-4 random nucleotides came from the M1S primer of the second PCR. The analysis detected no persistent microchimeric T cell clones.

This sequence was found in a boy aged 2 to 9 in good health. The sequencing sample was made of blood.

The CDR3 loop reads CASSQGLAGNTDTQYF. CDR3 sequence (DNA): TGTGCCAGCAGCCAAGGACTAGCTGGAAACACAGATACGCAGTATTTT. The chain uses TRBV3-1 and TRBJ2-3; 7 bases align to TRBD2. Germline V CDR1 and CDR2: LGHDT, YNNKEL (reference sequence). CDR3 size: 16 residues. The J segment lost 2 bases and the V segment lost 1 base, leaving 6 bases of the junction unmatched.